One and the same sample provided the 5 T cell receptor beta chains below, sequenced in a study of blood T cells in healthy people across ages. A second PCR of roughly 6 to 12 cycles used a sample-barcoded 5' primer and a J-beta primer mix. One entry per CDR3 protein, called by TCRdb with MiXCR from the 5' RACE reads. The table lists about 590,000 distinct CDR3 sequences, about 28% of them singletons. Material: blood. The receptors were sampled from a woman older than 75 in good health.

The V and J genes are TRBV29-1 and TRBJ1-3; TRBD1 aligns across 7 bases. The CDR3 has 14 residues. Germline CDR1 reads SQVTM; CDR2 reads ANQGSEA. J gave up 2 bases and V 7 bases, and 8 bases lay outside the gene matches. The CDR3 protein is CSADPTGTGNTIYF. The DNA of the CDR3 is TGCAGCGCTGACCCGACAGGGACTGGAAACACCATATATTTT.

The V gene is TRBV12-3 or TRBV12-4, the J gene TRBJ2-1; D call uncertain. The J call is doubtful: the DNA matches TRBJ2-7 better. The CDR3 is 12 amino acids. CDR3 bases: TGTGCCAGCAGTCTTCCTTACAATGAGCAGTACTTC. Its translation: CASSLPYNEQYF.

The chain is built from TRBV5-1 and TRBJ2-2, with D perhaps matching TRBD2 (6 bases). CDR3 length: 15 residues. The germline V and J ends were trimmed by 3 bases and 4 bases, with 13 bases remaining between them. From germline, CDR1 is SGHRS and CDR2 YFSETQ. The CDR3 protein is CASSSGVRGTGELFF. The CDR3 coding sequence is TGCGCCAGCAGCTCCGGGGTGCGGGGCACCGGGGAGCTGTTTTTT.

This clonotype was picked up many times. V is TRBV20-1 and J is TRBJ2-1; no reliable D call. The V gene's germline CDR1 is DFQATT and CDR2 SNEGSKA (reference sequence). The CDR3 spans 12 residues. Trimming pared 6 bases from V and 10 bases from J, leaving 16 bases between. CDR3 DNA: TGCAGTGCCCTTGAGAAAGGGCGCGAGCAGTTCTTC. Its translation is CSALEKGREQFF.

The chain is built from TRBV6-5 and TRBJ1-2; D call uncertain. Trimming cost V 3 bases and J 5 bases, with 16 bases left between them. The length of the CDR3 is 15 residues. The germline CDR1 and CDR2 sequences are MNHEY and SVGAGI. The CDR3 sequence: CASSYAIGVGYGYTF. CDR3 nucleotide sequence: TGTGCCAGCAGTTATGCAATAGGAGTGGGGTATGGCTACACCTTC.